The count of the clone carrying this TCR beta chain is one. As yet, its antigen is unknown. This sample is part of a study of OX40 agonist ivuxolimab in advanced cancers. Study context: Ivuxolimab is an agonistic anti-OX40 (CD134) antibody, and patients were treated with it. Partial responses occurred in Three dose-escalation patients, one with hepatocellular carcinoma and two with cutaneous melanoma. Broader study findings: Some patients who did not respond also had low normalized T-cell clonal expansion. The average count of expanded clones was higher among CD8+ T cells than among CD4+.

Here immunoSEQ multiplex PCR was the method, and the copy in TCRdb shows in-frame clones only, minus some. Of roughly 80,000 clones in the sample, approximately 92% were seen once. The source is an adult with an advanced solid tumor such as melanoma, head and neck, liver or kidney cancer. The specimen comprised CD4+ or CD8+ T cells sorted from blood, sampled in a trial of the OX40 agonist ivuxolimab.

CDR3 sequence reads: CASSPPFSGLYSSYNEQFF. CDR3 coding DNA: TGTGCCAGCAGCCCGCCCTTTTCGGGGCTGTATAGCTCCTACAATGAGCAGTTCTTC. The rearrangement links TRBV11-2 to TRBJ2-1; D tentatively fits TRBD1 or TRBD2 (5 bases each). Germline CDR1 SGHAT, CDR2 FQNNGV. Between the trimmed V and J ends, which lost 5 bases and 0 bases, there was a span of 23 bases. This CDR3 comprises 19 residues.